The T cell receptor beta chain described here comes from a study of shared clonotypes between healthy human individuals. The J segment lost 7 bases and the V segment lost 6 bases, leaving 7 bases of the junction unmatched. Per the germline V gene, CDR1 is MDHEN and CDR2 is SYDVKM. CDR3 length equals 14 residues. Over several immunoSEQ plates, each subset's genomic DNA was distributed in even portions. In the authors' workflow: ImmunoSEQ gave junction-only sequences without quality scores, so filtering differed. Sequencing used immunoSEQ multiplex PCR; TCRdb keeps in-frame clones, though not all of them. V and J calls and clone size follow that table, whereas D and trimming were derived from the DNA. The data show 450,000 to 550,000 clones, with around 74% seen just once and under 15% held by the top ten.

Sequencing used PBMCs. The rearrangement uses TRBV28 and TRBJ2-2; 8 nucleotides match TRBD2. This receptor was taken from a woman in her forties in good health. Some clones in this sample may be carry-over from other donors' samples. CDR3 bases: TGTGCCAGCAGCCCCGGACTAGCAGTCGGGGAGCTGTTTTTT. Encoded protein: CASSPGLAVGELFF.